Detailed here is one TCR beta chain. Within the sample, other DNA sequences also encode this same CDR3. CDR1 is SGHRS and CDR2 is YFSETQ in the germline V gene. The CDR3 is 13 residues long. Trimming stripped 0 bases from V and 3 bases from J, with 7 bases between. The data originate from a study of shared clonotypes between healthy human individuals. Method: immunoSEQ multiplex PCR; TCRdb's copy keeps in-frame clones and lacks some. The sample yields 2 million to 3 million clones, approximately 90% seen once. Material for sequencing was naive CD4+ T cells sorted from blood. Described subset: CD45RA+ positively selected. The receptor's source is a man aged 18 to 35 in good health. The chain links TRBV5-1 to TRBJ2-7; D is unresolved. The CDR3 region is CASSLGQDYEQYF. CDR3 DNA: TGCGCCAGCAGCTTGGGGCAGGACTACGAGCAGTACTTC. Combining the CDR3 with reference TRBV5-1 and TRBJ2-7 gives the whole variable domain KAGVTQTPRYLIKTRGQQVTLSCSPISGHRSVSWYQQTPGQGLQFLFEYFSETQRNKGNFPGRFSGRQFSNSRSEMNVSTLELGDSALYLCASSLGQDYEQYFGPGTRLTVT.